This T cell receptor (beta chain) was captured by sequencing in a study of blood T cell repertoires in COVID-19. Germline V CDR1 and CDR2: SEHNR, FQNEAQ (reference sequence). CDR3 length equals 15 residues. The J segment lost 2 bases and the V segment lost 5 bases, leaving 4 bases of the junction unmatched. Original processing methods: The authors estimated nucleated cell counts from reference gene primer amplification. Profiling relied on immunoSEQ multiplex PCR, and the TCRdb table lists in-frame clones only, not all of them. That table supplies the V and J calls and clone size; D and trimming were determined from the DNA. The sample consists of 85,000 to 100,000 clones, 70% to 85% of them appearing once.

The sequence was collected from a woman between 55 and 75 years old in a cohort sampled during active or convalescent COVID-19. This chain connects TRBV7-9 to TRBJ2-3; 10 bases are shared with TRBD2. Sequenced material: peripheral blood. CDR3 sequence reads: CASSDSGGITDTQYF. CDR3 DNA sequence: TGTGCCAGCAGCGATAGCGGGGGGATCACAGATACGCAGTATTTT.